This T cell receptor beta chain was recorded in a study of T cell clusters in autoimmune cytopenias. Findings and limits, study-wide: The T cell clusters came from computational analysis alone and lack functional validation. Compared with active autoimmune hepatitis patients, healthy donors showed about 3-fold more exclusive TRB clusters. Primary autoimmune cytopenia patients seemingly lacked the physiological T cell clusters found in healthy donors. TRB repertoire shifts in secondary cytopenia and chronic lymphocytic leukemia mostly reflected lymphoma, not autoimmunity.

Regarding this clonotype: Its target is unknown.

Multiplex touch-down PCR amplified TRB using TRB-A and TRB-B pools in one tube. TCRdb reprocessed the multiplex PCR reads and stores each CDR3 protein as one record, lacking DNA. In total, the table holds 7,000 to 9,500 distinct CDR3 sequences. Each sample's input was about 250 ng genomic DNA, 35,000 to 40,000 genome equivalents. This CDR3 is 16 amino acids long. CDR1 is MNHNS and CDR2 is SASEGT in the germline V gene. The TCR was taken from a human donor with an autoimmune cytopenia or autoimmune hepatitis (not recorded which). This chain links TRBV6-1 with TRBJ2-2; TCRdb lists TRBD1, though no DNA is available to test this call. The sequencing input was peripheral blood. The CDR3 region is CASRGRVYGNTGELFF.